These 7 T cell receptor beta chains came from one sample sequenced in a study of T cell responses to AZD1222 COVID-19 vaccine. Only in-frame clones appear in the TCRdb table, and some are missing; sequencing was by immunoSEQ multiplex PCR. This sample carries 120,000 to 150,000 clones, roughly nine tenths of them seen once, and the ten largest clones take approximately 3.6%. The sample consisted of peripheral blood, taken 28 days after the second AZD1222 dose. These receptors were obtained from an adult who received the AZD1222 COVID-19 vaccine.

The gene calls are TRBV11-2 and TRBJ2-1, with TRBD2 matching 11 bases. Losses at the gene ends were 1 base for V and 9 bases for J; bases not matched to a gene: 11. The CDR3 runs 17 residues. The germline CDR1 and CDR2 sequences are SGHAT and FQNNGV. In DNA, the CDR3 is TGTGCCAGCAGCTTAGTACGCTTAGCGGGAGGGCCGGCTGAGCAGTTCTTC. Its protein is CASSLVRLAGGPAEQFF.

This clone was seen once. This chain joins TRBV13 and TRBJ2-7; D is uncertain. Germline loops: CDR1 PRHDT, CDR2 FYEKMQ (reference sequence). The CDR3 extends over 14 amino acids. V lost 1 base, J lost 6 bases, and 13 bases lay in between. Written as DNA, the CDR3 is TGTGCCAGCAGCTTAGATTATTACGGGCGCGAGCAGTACTTC. Amino acids: CASSLDYYGREQYF.

This chain connects TRBV11-3 to TRBJ1-1; no definite D call. The germline CDR1 and CDR2 sequences are SGHNT and YENEEA. The CDR3 spans 12 residues. Trimming stripped 0 bases from V and 11 bases from J, with 10 bases between. CDR3 nucleotide sequence: TGTGCCAGCAGCTTAGACAGACTTAGGGCTTTCTTT. This sequence encodes CASSLDRLRAFF.

The chain couples TRBV7-9 to TRBJ1-4; D is unresolved. CDR3 size: 11 residues. Looked up from germline, CDR1 is SEHNR and CDR2 is FQNEAQ (reference sequence). V lost 4 bases and J 7 bases, leaving 4 bases between the germline ends. The DNA of the CDR3 is TGTGCCAGCAGCTCCAGTGAAAAACTGTTTTTT. As protein: CASSSSEKLFF.

The CDR3 DNA is TGTGCCAGCTCCACCGGCCCGAGCTACGAGCAGTACTTC. The encoded protein is CASSTGPSYEQYF. The rearrangement joins TRBV18 to TRBJ2-7, with D uncertain. V was clipped by 6 bases and J by 3 bases, with 12 bases between them. The CDR3 loop spans 13 amino acids. CDR1 is KGHSH and CDR2 is LQKENI in the germline V gene.

This rearrangement joins TRBV19 to TRBJ2-1, with D perhaps being TRBD1 or TRBD2 (5 bases each). This CDR3 is 16 amino acids long. Trimming removed 5 bases from V and 5 bases from J, with 19 bases in between. In germline, CDR1 is LNHDA, CDR2 SQIVND (reference sequence). The CDR3 coding sequence is TGTGCCAGTAGTCCGGAAGGACTCGGGACGAACAATGAGCAGTTCTTC. This gives the protein CASSPEGLGTNNEQFF.

The J gene is TRBJ2-2, the V gene TRBV2, with 9 bases fitting TRBD2. V lost 0 bases, J lost 2 bases, and 4 bases stayed unmatched. The germline gives CDR1 SNHLY, CDR2 FYNNEI. The CDR3 consists of 17 residues. CDR3 bases: TGTGCCAGCAGTGAAGCGAGGCTAGCGGGAAACACCGGGGAGCTGTTTTTT. Translation: CASSEARLAGNTGELFF.